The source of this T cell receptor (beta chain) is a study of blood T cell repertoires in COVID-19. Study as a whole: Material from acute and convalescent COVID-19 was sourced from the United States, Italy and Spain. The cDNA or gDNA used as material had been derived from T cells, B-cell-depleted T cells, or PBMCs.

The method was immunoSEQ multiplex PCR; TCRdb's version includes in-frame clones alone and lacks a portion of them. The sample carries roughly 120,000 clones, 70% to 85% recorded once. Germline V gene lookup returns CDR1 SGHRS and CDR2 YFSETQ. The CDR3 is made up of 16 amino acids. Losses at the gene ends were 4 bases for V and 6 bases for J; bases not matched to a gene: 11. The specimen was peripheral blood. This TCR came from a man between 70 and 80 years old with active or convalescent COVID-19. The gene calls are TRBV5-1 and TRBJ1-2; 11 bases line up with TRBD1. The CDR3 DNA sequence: TGCGCCAGCAGCACACGGACAGGGGGCGGACGTGATGGCTACACCTTC. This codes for CASSTRTGGGRDGYTF. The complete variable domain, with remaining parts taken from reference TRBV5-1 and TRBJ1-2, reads KAGVTQTPRYLIKTRGQQVTLSCSPISGHRSVSWYQQTPGQGLQFLFEYFSETQRNKGNFPGRFSGRQFSNSRSEMNVSTLELGDSALYLCASSTRTGGGRDGYTFGSGTRLTVV.